A selection of T cell receptor beta chains follows, all from one sample in a study of technical replicates of blood from a few donors. Some clones are missing from TCRdb's copy, which holds only in-frame ones; the method was immunoSEQ multiplex PCR. The repertoire holds approximately 13,000 clones, with 65% to 90% as singletons. Sequencing input: PBMCs. The receptors come from a human donor in good health. Both conserved end residues are part of each CDR3.

j_call cdr3_length v_call cdr3_aa
TRBJ2-3 15 TRBV5-1 CASSLIGSRLDTQYF
TRBJ2-5 17 TRBV2 CASRGQGANLDQETQYF
TRBJ2-3 16 TRBV23-1 CASSHINRVSTDTQYF
TRBJ2-2 13 TRBV5-4 CASSLRGAGELFF
TRBJ2-2 15 TRBV6-1 CASSEASGSTGELFF
TRBJ1-1 14 TRBV19 CASSGTGRGGRAFF
TRBJ2-1 17 TRBV18 CASSPRYALAEYNEQFF
TRBJ2-3 16 TRBV11-3 CASSKGLAGGGRTQYF
TRBJ2-7 17 TRBV29-1 CSTLGRASGSRRGEQYF
TRBJ2-7 16 TRBV19 CASSRGTSGNTYEQYF
TRBJ1-4 14 TRBV5-1 CASSLGQGNEKLFF
TRBJ1-5 15 TRBV9 CASSVGTGNNQPQHF
TRBJ2-1 15 TRBV29-1 CSVGTRRVSYNEQFF
TRBJ2-3 15 TRBV13 CASSRAETSTDTQYF
TRBJ2-7 13 TRBV29-1 CSVGRDRSYEQYF
TRBJ2-1 15 TRBV28 CASSLPLAGYNEQFF
TRBJ2-7 14 TRBV5-6 CASSLGLADYEQYF
TRBJ1-5 18 TRBV27 CASSPSRGGLRGDQPQHF
TRBJ1-2 15 TRBV7-2 CASTLGAGNNYGYTF
TRBJ2-3 14 TRBV29-1 CSVESGDGTDTQYF
TRBJ2-3 15 TRBV18 CASSPGLVTADTQYF
TRBJ1-5 14 TRBV28 CASSYGQGSQPQHF
TRBJ1-1 15 TRBV25-1 CASSEWGQLDTEAFF
TRBJ2-1 17 TRBV5-5 CASSPAPRRTGGNEQFF
TRBJ2-5 15 TRBV28 CASSLLSGVQETQYF
TRBJ2-7 15 TRBV7-8 CASSLGLAETYEQYF
TRBJ2-7 12 TRBV30 CAWIASGYEQYF
TRBJ2-2 16 TRBV5-1 CASSLEQGANTGELFF
TRBJ2-7 11 TRBV7-9 CASTGGGEQYF
TRBJ1-1 11 TRBV30 CAWGGFTEAFF